This TCR beta chain was recorded in a study of PD-1 blockade in classical Hodgkin lymphoma. Profiling relied on immunoSEQ multiplex PCR, and the TCRdb table lists in-frame clones only, not all of them. In the table there are 30,000 to 35,000 clones, around four fifths of which are singletons. With 1 base clipped from V and 2 bases from J, the junction kept 0 bases outside the gene matches. Germline assignment: CDR1 SGHTA and CDR2 FQGTGA. The CDR3 loop spans 15 amino acids. Brentuximab vedotin exposure varied among the patients, all of whom had relapsed after autologous stem cell transplantation. This material consisted of peripheral blood mononuclear cells (PBMCs), taken at baseline. The sequence was collected from a human donor with classical Hodgkin lymphoma. The chain has TRBV7-3 and TRBJ2-1; TRBD2 matches 9 bases. CDR3 coding DNA: TGTGCCAGCAGCTTAAGCGGGGGGGCCTACAATGAGCAGTTCTTC. Its protein product is CASSLSGGAYNEQFF.